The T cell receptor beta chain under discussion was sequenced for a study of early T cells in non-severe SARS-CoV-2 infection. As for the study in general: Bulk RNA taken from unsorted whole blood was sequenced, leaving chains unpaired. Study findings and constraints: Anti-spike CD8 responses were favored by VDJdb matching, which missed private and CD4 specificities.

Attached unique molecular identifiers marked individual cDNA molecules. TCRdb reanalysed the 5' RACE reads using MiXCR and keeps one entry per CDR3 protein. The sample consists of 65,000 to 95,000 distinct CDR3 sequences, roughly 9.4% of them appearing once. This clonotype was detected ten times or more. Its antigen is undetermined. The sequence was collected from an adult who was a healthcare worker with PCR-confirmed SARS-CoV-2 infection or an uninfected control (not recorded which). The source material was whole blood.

The CDR3 sequence is CASGEGLVGQETQYF. Written as DNA, the CDR3 is TGTGCCAGCGGTGAGGGACTAGTAGGGCAAGAGACCCAGTACTTC. The chain has TRBV3-1 and TRBJ2-5, with 8 bases that match TRBD2. Trimming took 8 bases from V and 2 from J; bases not matched to a gene: 10. Looked up from germline, CDR1 is LGHDT and CDR2 is YNNKEL (reference sequence). This CDR3 is built from 15 residues.